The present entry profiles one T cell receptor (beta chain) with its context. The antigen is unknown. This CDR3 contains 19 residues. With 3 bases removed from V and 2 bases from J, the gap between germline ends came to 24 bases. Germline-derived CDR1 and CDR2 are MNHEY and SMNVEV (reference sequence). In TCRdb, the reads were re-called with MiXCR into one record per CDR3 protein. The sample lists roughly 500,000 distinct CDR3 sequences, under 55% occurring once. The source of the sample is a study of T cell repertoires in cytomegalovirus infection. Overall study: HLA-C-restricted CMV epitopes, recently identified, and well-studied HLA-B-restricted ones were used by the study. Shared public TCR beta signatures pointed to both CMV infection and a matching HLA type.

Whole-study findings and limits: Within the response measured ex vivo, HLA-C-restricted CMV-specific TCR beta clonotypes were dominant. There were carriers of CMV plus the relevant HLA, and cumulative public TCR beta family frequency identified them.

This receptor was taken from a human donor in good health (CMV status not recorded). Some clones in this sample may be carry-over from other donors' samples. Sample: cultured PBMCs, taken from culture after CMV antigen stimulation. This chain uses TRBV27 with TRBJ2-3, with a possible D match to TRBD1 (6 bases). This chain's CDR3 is CASSLRVRAGAFLTDTQYF. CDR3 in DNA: TGTGCCAGCAGTTTGCGGGTTCGGGCAGGGGCTTTTCTCACAGATACGCAGTATTTT.